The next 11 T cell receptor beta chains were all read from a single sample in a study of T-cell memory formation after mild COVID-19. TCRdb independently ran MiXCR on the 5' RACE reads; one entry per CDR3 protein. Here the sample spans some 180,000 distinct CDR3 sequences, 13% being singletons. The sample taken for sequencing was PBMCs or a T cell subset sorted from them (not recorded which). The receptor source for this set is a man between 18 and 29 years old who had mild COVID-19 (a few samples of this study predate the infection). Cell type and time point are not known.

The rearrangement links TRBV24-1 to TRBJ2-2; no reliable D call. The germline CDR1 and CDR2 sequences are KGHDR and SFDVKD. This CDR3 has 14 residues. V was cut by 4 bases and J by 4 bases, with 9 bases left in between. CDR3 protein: CATSESGRTGELFF. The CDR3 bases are TGTGCCACCAGTGAGTCCGGACGCACCGGGGAGCTGTTTTTT.

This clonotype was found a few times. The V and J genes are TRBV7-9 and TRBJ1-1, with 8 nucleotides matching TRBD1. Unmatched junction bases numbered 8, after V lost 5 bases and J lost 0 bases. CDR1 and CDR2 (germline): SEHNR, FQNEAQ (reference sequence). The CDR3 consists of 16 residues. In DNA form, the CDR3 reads TGTGCCAGCAGCACGGGACAGGTCTTCATGAACACTGAAGCTTTCTTT. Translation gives CASSTGQVFMNTEAFF.

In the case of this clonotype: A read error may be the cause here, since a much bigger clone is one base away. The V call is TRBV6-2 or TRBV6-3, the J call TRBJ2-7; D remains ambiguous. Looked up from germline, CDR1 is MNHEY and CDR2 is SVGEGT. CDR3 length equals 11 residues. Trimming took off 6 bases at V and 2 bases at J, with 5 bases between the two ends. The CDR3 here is CASSTAYEQYF. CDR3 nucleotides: TGTGCCAGCAGCACCGCCTACGAGCAGTACTTC.

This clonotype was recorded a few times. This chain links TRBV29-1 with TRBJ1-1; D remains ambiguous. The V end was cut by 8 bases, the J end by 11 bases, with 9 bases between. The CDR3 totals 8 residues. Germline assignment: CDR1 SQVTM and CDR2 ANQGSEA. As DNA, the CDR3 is TGCAGCACCGAAGGGGCTTTCTTT. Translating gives CSTEGAFF.

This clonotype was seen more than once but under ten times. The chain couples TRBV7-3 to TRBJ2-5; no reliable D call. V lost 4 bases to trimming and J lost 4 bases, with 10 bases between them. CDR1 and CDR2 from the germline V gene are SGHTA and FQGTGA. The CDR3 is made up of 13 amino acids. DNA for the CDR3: TGTGCCAGCAGCTCTCCCGGCGGAGAGACCCAGTACTTC. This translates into CASSSPGGETQYF.

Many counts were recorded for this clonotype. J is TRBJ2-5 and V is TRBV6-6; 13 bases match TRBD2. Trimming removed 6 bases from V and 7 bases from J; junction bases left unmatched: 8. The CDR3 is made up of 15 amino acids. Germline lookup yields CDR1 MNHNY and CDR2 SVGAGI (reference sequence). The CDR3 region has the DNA TGTGCCAGCAGGGGACTAGCGGGGAGGGCAATGACCCAGTACTTC. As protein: CASRGLAGRAMTQYF.

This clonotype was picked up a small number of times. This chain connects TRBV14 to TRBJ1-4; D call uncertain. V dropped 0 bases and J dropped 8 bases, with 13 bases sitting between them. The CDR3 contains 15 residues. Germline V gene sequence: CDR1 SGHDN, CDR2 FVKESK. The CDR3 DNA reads TGTGCCAGCAGCCAAGAGCATCGCGGATGGGAAAAACTGTTTTTT. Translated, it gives CASSQEHRGWEKLFF.

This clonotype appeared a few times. CDR3 nucleotides: TGCAGTGCTCACTCGTTTCAAGAGACCCAGTACTTC. The encoded protein is CSAHSFQETQYF. The gene calls are TRBV20-1 and TRBJ2-5; D is uncertain. CDR1 DFQATT and CDR2 SNEGSKA come from the germline V gene (reference sequence). The CDR3 sequence is 12 residues long. Trimming took 5 bases from V and 2 from J, leaving 9 bases between them.

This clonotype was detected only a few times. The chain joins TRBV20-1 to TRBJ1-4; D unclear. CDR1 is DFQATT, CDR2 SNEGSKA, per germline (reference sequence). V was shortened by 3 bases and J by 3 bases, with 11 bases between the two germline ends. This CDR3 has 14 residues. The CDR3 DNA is TGCAGTGCTAGGTCCTGGAGGTCTAATGAAAAACTGTTTTTT. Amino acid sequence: CSARSWRSNEKLFF.

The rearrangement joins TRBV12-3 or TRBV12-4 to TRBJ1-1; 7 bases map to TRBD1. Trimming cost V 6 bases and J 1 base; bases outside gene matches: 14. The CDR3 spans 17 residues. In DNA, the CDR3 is TGTGCCAGCAGCCCCGTCCCGGGACAGCCTACGAACACTGAAGCTTTCTTT. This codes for CASSPVPGQPTNTEAFF.

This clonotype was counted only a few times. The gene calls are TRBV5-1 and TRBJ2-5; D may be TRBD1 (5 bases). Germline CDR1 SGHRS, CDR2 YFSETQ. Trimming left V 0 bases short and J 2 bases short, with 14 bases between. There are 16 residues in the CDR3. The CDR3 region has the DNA TGCGCCAGCAGCTTGGGGTTTGGGGCAGAACAAGAGACCCAGTACTTC. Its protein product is CASSLGFGAEQETQYF.